This paragraph reports one T cell receptor beta chain. Germline-derived CDR1 and CDR2 are SGDLS and YYNGEE. This CDR3 contains 17 residues. Trimming removed 0 bases from V and 8 bases from J; junction bases left unmatched: 16. For recovered donors of Cohort 3, there were two negative PCRs, clearance, or symptom resolution. This table comes from immunoSEQ multiplex PCR, and its TCRdb copy is limited to in-frame clones, with some not included. The sample holds about 130,000 clones, around 83% seen once. The data stem from a study of blood T cell repertoires in COVID-19. Study in general: Sites in the United States, Italy and Spain provided acute and convalescent COVID-19 samples. T cells, B-cell-depleted T cells, or PBMCs provided the cDNA or gDNA that served as material.

This sequence was found in a man aged 45 to 65 who had recovered from COVID-19. The sequenced material came from PBMCs or T cells enriched from blood (not recorded which). The chain has TRBV9 and TRBJ1-2, with TRBD1 matching over 7 bases. Written as DNA, the CDR3 is TGTGCCAGCAGCGTAGCTTGGAACAGACAGGGTCCGGGCGGCTACACCTTC. Its translation: CASSVAWNRQGPGGYTF.